This T cell receptor (beta chain) was retrieved from a study of metastatic and nonmetastatic thyroid tumors. The authors' processing: Building a distant-metastasis classifier for papillary thyroid cancer drew on CDR3 differences across clinicopathological groups. TCRdb recomputed clones from the PCR reads via MiXCR. These V and J calls derive from TCRdb rather than the authors' analysis. Seen here are about 39,000 clones, approximately 19% observed once, and the top ten hold 18%. There are 17 residues in the CDR3. The germline V gene encodes CDR1 LNHDA and CDR2 SQIVND (reference sequence). Germline trimming cut 6 bases from V and 1 base from J; bases unmatched to any gene: 10. This clone was seen at least ten times. Its antigen is not identified. Thyroid surgery took place with no prior treatment in any patient. Study outcomes and limitations: Significantly greater TCR beta diversity was reportedly found in malignant thyroid tumors than in benign nodules (in blood and tumor).

Sample: blood. J is TRBJ2-3 and V is TRBV19; TRBD2 matches at 10 bases. The TCR originated in a female donor with papillary thyroid cancer or a benign thyroid nodule (not recorded which). Some clones in this sample may be carry-over from other donors' samples. In nucleotides, the CDR3 is TGTGCCAGTAGCCCGGCTAGCGGGAGTAAGGGCACAGATACGCAGTATTTT. It codes for CASSPASGSKGTDTQYF.